These 16 T cell receptor beta chains share one sample of origin, sequenced in a study of post-analysis software for immune sequencing data. Unique molecular identifiers featured in each of the TCR beta cDNA libraries. TCRdb called the PCR reads again in MiXCR, with one record for every CDR3 protein. The sample consists of approximately 770,000 distinct CDR3 sequences, roughly 46% of them appearing once. Antigens for these TCRs are unknown. Points from the study as a whole: Four to six TRBV segments were more frequent in patients than controls; TRBV5-6, TRBV5-1 and TRBV20-1 belonged to this group.

Source material: blood. These receptor sequences come from a girl aged 5-17 years with multiple sclerosis.

The chain links TRBV6-1 to TRBJ1-2; 8 nucleotides match TRBD1. CDR3 length: 15 amino acids. Germline assignment: CDR1 MNHNS and CDR2 SASEGT. Trimming removed 6 bases from V and 0 bases from J; junction bases left unmatched: 6. CDR3 in amino acids: CASRPGQGTNYGYTF. The CDR3 nucleotides read TGTGCCAGCAGGCCCGGACAGGGTACTAACTATGGCTACACCTTC.

This clonotype was found a few times. This sequence joins TRBV20-1 and TRBJ2-3; 10 positions agree with TRBD1. The CDR3 is 12 residues long. Germline V lookup: CDR1 DFQATT, CDR2 SNEGSKA (reference sequence). V gave up 6 bases and J gave up 5 bases; unmatched junction bases: 2. The DNA for the CDR3 is TGCAGTGCGGGGACAGGGGTAGATACGCAGTATTTT. Protein: CSAGTGVDTQYF.

A few counts support this clonotype. The genes are TRBV12-3 or TRBV12-4 and TRBJ2-1; D is possibly TRBD2 (5 bases). The V and J ends lost 5 bases and 9 bases respectively, with 8 bases between them. The CDR3 contains 11 residues. The CDR3 DNA is TGTGCCAGCAGTAACGCGGGTGAGCAGTTCTTC. Protein sequence: CASSNAGEQFF.

The chain uses TRBV7-9 and TRBJ2-1; TRBD2 agrees at 10 bases. The germline CDR1 and CDR2 sequences are SEHNR and FQNEAQ (reference sequence). The V and J ends lost 5 bases and 3 bases, in that order; junction bases with no gene match: 10. This CDR3 has 17 residues. CDR3 sequence: CASSPTPGLANYNEQFF. For the CDR3, the DNA is TGTGCCAGCAGCCCCACACCGGGACTAGCGAACTACAATGAGCAGTTCTTC.

This clonotype showed up just a few times. V is TRBV5-1 and J is TRBJ2-3; a weak D match, TRBD2 (6 bases). This CDR3 contains 16 residues. Germline CDR1 is SGHRS and CDR2 is YFSETQ. Trimming took 3 bases from V and 2 from J, leaving 16 bases between them. The DNA for the CDR3 is TGCGCCAGCAGCTGGATGGAGGGGAAGGCCACAGATACGCAGTATTTT. Translating it yields CASSWMEGKATDTQYF.

V and J are TRBV20-1 and TRBJ2-7, with D perhaps TRBD2 (6 bases). Germline V gene lookup returns CDR1 DFQATT and CDR2 SNEGSKA (reference sequence). Trimming stripped 6 bases from V and 3 bases from J, with 18 bases between. The CDR3 is 14 residues long. This chain's CDR3 is CSADHSGRLYEQYF. The CDR3 DNA follows: TGCAGTGCGGACCATAGCGGACGCCTCTACGAGCAGTACTTC.

The chain combines TRBV4-3 with TRBJ2-1; 9 bases align to TRBD2. With V trimmed by 3 bases and J by 6 bases, 12 bases remained unmatched. CDR1 and CDR2 (germline): LGHNA, YSLEER. This CDR3 spans 17 amino acids. The CDR3 DNA follows: TGCGCCAGCAGCCAGGAGAGGAGCGGGAGGTATTCCAATGAGCAGTTCTTC. Translation: CASSQERSGRYSNEQFF.

This sequence joins TRBV15 and TRBJ1-1, with unresolved D. The V gene's germline CDR1 is LNHNV and CDR2 YYDKDF (reference sequence). Trimming left V 8 bases short and J 10 bases short, with 26 bases between. The CDR3 length is 15 residues. CDR3 nucleotide sequence: TGTGCCACCTACGGATCGTTTGACGGGAAGATTGGAGCTTTCTTT. The encoded protein is CATYGSFDGKIGAFF.

The J gene is TRBJ2-2, the V gene TRBV28; D gene unclear. The CDR3 contains 16 residues. Germline CDR1 MDHEN, CDR2 SYDVKM. Trimming took 1 base from V and 0 from J, leaving 9 bases between them. The CDR3 protein is CASSLLTAANTGELFF. The CDR3 DNA reads as TGTGCCAGCAGTTTATTGACGGCGGCGAACACCGGGGAGCTGTTTTTT.

A note on this clonotype: At one end, the junction sequence differs from germline, possibly due to a read error. The rearrangement uses TRBV6-5 and TRBJ2-1; tentatively, D is TRBD2 (6 bases). CDR3 length equals 13 residues. CDR1 is MNHEY, CDR2 SVGAGI, per germline. This CDR3 is CVSSGGLWNEQFF. Here the CDR3 DNA reads TGTGTCAGCAGTGGGGGACTTTGGAATGAGCAGTTCTTC.

This clonotype was seen a single time. J is TRBJ2-3 and V is TRBV24-1, with a tentative D call TRBD1 (5 bases). CDR1 is KGHDR and CDR2 is SFDVKD in the germline V gene. The CDR3 covers 14 residues. Trimming shortened V by 7 bases and J by 4 bases, and 14 bases separated the two germline ends. The DNA for the CDR3 is TGTGCCACCAGGGATCTCAGGGATCCAGATACGCAGTATTTT. It is translated as CATRDLRDPDTQYF.

This sequence joins TRBV11-2 and TRBJ2-3, with 8 nucleotides matching TRBD1. Unmatched junction bases numbered 5, after V lost 2 bases and J lost 1 base. From germline, CDR1 is SGHAT and CDR2 FQNNGV. The CDR3 runs to 16 residues. CDR3 residues: CASSLTRTGRTDTQYF. The CDR3 DNA reads as TGTGCCAGCAGCTTAACCCGGACAGGGCGCACAGATACGCAGTATTTT.

CDR3 DNA sequence: TGTGCCAGCAGTTGGAGGGGGCGGGAGACCCAGTACTTC. Its protein is CASSWRGRETQYF. The rearrangement joins TRBV12-3 or TRBV12-4 to TRBJ2-5; TRBD1 is a possible D gene (7 bases). V was trimmed by 4 bases and J by 5 bases, leaving 11 bases between them. The CDR3 loop spans 13 amino acids.

The chain uses TRBV4-2 and TRBJ2-1, with D unresolved. Trimming pared 4 bases from V and 0 bases from J, leaving 10 bases between. CDR1 is LGHNA, CDR2 YNFKEQ, per germline. The CDR3 spans 15 residues. Written as DNA, the CDR3 is TGTGCCAGCAGCCTGGAACTTAGCTCCTACAATGAGCAGTTCTTC. Amino acids: CASSLELSSYNEQFF.

The chain is built from TRBV24-1 and TRBJ2-4, with 9 bases fitting TRBD1. V trimming: 4 bases; J trimming: 13 bases; junction bases outside the gene matches: 16. The length of the CDR3 is 16 residues. Germline V gene sequence: CDR1 KGHDR, CDR2 SFDVKD. CDR3 sequence: CATSDQGQGRGDEQYF. The DNA for the CDR3 is TGTGCCACCAGTGACCAGGGACAGGGAAGAGGAGATGAGCAGTACTTC.

The chain combines TRBV29-1 with TRBJ2-1; D possibly corresponds to TRBD2 (7 bases). The CDR3 sequence is 14 residues long. The germline V gene encodes CDR1 SQVTM and CDR2 ANQGSEA. The V end lost 4 bases, the J end lost 10 bases, and 20 bases lay between the germline ends. The chain's CDR3 is CSVGGGRAGREQFF. CDR3 sequence (DNA): TGCAGCGTTGGGGGGGGGCGAGCGGGTAGAGAGCAGTTCTTC.